This T cell receptor beta chain was recorded in a study of blood T cell repertoires in COVID-19. The repertoire was sequenced with immunoSEQ multiplex PCR; TCRdb's copy has only in-frame clones and lacks some. Of 150,000 or so clones listed, around four fifths were seen once; the top ten hold less than 50%. Germline trimming cut 8 bases from V and 1 base from J; bases unmatched to any gene: 1. The CDR3 covers 13 residues. CDR1 is MNHNY and CDR2 is SVGAGI in the germline V gene (reference sequence). Material for sequencing was peripheral blood. V is TRBV6-6 and J is TRBJ2-3, with 9 bases identical to TRBD2. The TCR was taken from a human donor in a cohort sampled during active COVID-19. In nucleotides, the CDR3 is TGTGCCAGCGAGCGGGGGGGCACAGATACGCAGTATTTT. Translating gives CASERGGTDTQYF.